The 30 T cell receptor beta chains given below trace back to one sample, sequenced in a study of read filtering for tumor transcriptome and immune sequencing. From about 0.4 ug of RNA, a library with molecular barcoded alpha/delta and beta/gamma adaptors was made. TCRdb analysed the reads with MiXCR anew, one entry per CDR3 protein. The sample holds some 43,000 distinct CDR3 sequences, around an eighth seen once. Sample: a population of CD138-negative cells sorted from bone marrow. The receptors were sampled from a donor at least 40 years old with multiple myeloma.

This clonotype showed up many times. The CDR3 is CASSLAIEQFF. In nucleotides, the CDR3 is TGTGCCAGCAGCTTAGCTATTGAGCAGTTCTTC. The chain uses TRBV7-9 and TRBJ2-1; no reliable D call. V was pared by 0 bases and J by 9 bases, with 3 bases between. CDR3 length equals 11 residues. Germline V gene sequence: CDR1 SEHNR, CDR2 FQNEAQ (reference sequence).

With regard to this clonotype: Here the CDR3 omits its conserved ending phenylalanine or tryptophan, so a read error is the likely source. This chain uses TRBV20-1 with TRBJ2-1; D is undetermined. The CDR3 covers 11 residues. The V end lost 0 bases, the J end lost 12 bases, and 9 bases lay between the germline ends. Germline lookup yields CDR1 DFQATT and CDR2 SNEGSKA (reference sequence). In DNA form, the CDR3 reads TGCAGTGCTAGAGATAAGCATGTGCAGTTCTCC. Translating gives CSARDKHVQFS.

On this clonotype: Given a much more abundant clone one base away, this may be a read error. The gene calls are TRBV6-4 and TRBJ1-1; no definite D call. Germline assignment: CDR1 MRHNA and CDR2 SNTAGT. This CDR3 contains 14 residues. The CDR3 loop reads CAGREAEMNTEAFF. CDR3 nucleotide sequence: TGTGCCGGCAGAGAGGCGGAGATGAACACTGAAGCTTTCTTT.

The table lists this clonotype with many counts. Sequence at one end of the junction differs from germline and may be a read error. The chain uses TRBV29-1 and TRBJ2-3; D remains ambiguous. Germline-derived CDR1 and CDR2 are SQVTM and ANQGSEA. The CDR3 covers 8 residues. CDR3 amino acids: CSVEEALF. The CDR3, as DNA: TGCAGCGTTGAAGAAGCCCTTTTT.

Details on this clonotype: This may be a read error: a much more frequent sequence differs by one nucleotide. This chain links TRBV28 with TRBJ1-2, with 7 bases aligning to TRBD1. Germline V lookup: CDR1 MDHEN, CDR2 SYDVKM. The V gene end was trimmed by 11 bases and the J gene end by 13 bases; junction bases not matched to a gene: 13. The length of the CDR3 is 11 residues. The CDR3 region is CARKWTGGATF. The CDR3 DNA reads TGTGCCCGCAAATGGACAGGAGGAGCCACCTTC.

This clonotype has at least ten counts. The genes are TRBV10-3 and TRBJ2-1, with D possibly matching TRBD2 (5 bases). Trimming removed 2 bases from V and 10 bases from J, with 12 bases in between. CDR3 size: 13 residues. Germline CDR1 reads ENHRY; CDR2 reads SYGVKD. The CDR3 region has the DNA TGTGCCATCAGTGAGCTCGCCGGGAACGAGCAGTTCTTC. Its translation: CAISELAGNEQFF.

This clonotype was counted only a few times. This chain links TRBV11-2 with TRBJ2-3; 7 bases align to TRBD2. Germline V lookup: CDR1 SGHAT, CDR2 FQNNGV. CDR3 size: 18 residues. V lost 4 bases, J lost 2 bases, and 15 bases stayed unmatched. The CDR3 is CASSSRTGTTTTTDTQYF. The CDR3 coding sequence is TGTGCCAGCAGCTCACGAACCGGGACTACCACAACCACAGATACGCAGTATTTT. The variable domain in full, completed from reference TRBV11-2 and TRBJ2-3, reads EAGVAQSPRYKIIEKRQSVAFWCNPISGHATLYWYQQILGQGPKLLIQFQNNGVVDDSQLPKDRFSAERLKGVDSTLKIQPAKLEDSAVYLCASSSRTGTTTTTDTQYFGPGTRLTVL.

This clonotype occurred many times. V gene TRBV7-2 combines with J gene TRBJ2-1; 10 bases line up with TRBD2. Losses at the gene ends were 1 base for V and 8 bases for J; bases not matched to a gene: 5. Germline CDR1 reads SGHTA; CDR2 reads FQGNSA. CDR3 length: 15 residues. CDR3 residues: CASSLVSGRRDEQFF. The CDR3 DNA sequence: TGTGCCAGCAGCTTAGTTAGCGGGAGGAGGGATGAGCAGTTCTTC.

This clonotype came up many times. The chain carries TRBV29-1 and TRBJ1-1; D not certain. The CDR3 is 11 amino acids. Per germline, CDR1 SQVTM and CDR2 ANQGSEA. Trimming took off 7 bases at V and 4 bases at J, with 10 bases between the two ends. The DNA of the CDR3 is TGCAGCGGAAGCGAGGTCACTGAAGCTTTCTTT. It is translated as CSGSEVTEAFF.

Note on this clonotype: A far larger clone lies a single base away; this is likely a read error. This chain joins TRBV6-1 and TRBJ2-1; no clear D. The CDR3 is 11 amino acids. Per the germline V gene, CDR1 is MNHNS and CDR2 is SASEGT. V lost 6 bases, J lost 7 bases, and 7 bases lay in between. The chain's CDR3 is CASRYLNEQFF. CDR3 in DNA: TGTGCCAGCAGGTACCTTAATGAGCAGTTCTTC.

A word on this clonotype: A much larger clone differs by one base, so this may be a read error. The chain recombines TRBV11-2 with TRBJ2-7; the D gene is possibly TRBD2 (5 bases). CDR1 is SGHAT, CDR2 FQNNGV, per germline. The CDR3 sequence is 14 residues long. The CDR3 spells CTSSRPIGSDEQYF. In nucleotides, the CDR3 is TGTACCAGCAGCCGACCGATAGGGAGCGACGAGCAGTACTTC.

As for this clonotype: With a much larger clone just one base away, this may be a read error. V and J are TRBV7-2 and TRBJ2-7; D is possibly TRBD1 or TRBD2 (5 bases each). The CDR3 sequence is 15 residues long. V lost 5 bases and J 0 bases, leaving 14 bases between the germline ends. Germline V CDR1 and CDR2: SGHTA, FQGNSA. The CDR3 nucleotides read TGTGCCAGCAGCGCCGGGACGCTCCTCTCCTACGAGCAGTACTTC. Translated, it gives CASSAGTLLSYEQYF.

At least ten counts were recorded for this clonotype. CDR3 sequence (DNA): TGTGCCACCAGTGATTTGACCAGTCCCTCTGGGGCCAACGTCCTGACTTTC. It translates to CATSDLTSPSGANVLTF. This chain connects TRBV24-1 to TRBJ2-6; D remains unclear. This CDR3 comprises 17 residues. V shed 0 bases and J shed 0 bases, with 8 bases lying between them. Germline CDR1 KGHDR, CDR2 SFDVKD.

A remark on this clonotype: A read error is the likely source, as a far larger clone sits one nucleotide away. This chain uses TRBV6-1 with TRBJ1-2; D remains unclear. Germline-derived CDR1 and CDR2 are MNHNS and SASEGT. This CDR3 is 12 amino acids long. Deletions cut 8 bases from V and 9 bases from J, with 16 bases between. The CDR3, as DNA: TGTGCCAGCGTCGCGGTAGACAAACGCTACACCTTC. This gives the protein CASVAVDKRYTF.

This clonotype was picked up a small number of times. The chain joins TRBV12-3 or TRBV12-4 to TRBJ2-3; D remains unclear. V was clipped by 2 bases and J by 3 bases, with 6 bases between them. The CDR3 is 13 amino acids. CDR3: CASSLPPTDTQYF. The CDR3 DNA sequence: TGTGCCAGCAGTTTACCCCCGACAGATACGCAGTATTTT.

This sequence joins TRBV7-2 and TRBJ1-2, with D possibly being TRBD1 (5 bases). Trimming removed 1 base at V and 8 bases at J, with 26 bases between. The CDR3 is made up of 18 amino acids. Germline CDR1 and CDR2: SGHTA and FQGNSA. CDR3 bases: TGTGCCAGCAGCTTAGGGTGGCGGGGACGGAAGGAATCGAGCGGCTACACCTTC. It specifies CASSLGWRGRKESSGYTF.

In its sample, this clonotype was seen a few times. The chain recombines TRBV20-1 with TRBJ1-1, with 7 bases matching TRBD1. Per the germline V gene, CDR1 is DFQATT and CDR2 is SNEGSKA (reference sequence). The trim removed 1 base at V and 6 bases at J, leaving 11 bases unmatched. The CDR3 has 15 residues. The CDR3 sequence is CSARGRPGTVAEAFF. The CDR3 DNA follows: TGCAGTGCTAGAGGCCGCCCCGGGACAGTCGCTGAAGCTTTCTTT.

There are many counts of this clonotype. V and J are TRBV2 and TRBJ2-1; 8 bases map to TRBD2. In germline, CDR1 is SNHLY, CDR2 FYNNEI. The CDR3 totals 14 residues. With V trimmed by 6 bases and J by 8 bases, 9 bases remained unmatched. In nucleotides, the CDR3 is TGTGCCAGCAGGGGGACTAGTGGAATCGATGAGCAGTTCTTC. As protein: CASRGTSGIDEQFF.

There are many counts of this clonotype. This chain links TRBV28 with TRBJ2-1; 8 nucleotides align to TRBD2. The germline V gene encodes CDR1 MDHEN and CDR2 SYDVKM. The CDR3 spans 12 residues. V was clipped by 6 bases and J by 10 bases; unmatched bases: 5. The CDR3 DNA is TGTGCCAGCAGCGTTAGCGGGGCCGAGCAGTTCTTC. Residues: CASSVSGAEQFF.

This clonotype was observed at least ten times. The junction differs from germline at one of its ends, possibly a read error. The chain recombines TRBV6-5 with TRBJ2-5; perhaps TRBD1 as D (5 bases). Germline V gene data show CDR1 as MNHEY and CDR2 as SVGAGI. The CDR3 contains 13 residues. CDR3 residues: CASSYSNLLDISF. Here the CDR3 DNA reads TGTGCCAGCAGTTACTCGAACCTTTTGGACATTTCCTTC.

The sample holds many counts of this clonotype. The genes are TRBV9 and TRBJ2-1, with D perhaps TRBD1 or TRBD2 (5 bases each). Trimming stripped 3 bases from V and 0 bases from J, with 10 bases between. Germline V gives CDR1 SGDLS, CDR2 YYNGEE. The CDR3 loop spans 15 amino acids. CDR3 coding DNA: TGTGCCAGCAGCGGAGGGGTTAGCTCCTACAATGAGCAGTTCTTC. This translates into CASSGGVSSYNEQFF.

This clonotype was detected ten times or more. The CDR3, as DNA: TGTGCCAGCAGTTTCTCTAGCGGACGTGCTACGAGCACAGATACGCAGTATTTT. This translates into CASSFSSGRATSTDTQYF. The chain combines TRBV6-2 or TRBV6-3 with TRBJ2-3; 7 bases are shared with TRBD2. The trim removed 4 bases at V and 0 bases at J, leaving 13 bases unmatched. This CDR3 region has 18 residues. Germline V CDR1 and CDR2: MNHEY, SVGEGT.

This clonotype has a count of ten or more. CDR3 protein: CASRTPHAYNEQFF. The CDR3 DNA follows: TGTGCCAGCAGGACCCCGCACGCCTACAATGAGCAGTTCTTC. The gene calls are TRBV6-2 or TRBV6-3 and TRBJ2-1; no clear D. The CDR3 has 14 residues. Deletions cut 6 bases from V and 2 bases from J, with 11 bases between. Looked up from germline, CDR1 is MNHEY and CDR2 is SVGEGT.

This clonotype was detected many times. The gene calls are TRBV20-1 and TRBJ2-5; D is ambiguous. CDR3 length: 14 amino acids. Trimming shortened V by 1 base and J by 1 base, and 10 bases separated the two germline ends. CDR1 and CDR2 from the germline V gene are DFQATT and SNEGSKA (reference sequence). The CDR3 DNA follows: TGCAGTGCTAGAGTGGGCATTCCCCAAGAGACCCAGTACTTC. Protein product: CSARVGIPQETQYF.

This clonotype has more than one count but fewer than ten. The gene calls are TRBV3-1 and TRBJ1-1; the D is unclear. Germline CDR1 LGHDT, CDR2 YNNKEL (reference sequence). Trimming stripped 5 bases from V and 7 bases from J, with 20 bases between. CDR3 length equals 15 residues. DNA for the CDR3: TGTGCCAGCAGCACCCACACAAGGAGGTCGGGTGAAGCTTTCTTT. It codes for CASSTHTRRSGEAFF.

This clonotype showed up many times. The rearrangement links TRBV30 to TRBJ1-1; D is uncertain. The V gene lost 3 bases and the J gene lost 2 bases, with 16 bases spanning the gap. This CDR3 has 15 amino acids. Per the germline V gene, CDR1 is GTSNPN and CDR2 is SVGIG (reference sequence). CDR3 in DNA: TGTGCCTGGAGCGATATTGTCCCAGACAACACTGAAGCTTTCTTT. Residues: CAWSDIVPDNTEAFF.

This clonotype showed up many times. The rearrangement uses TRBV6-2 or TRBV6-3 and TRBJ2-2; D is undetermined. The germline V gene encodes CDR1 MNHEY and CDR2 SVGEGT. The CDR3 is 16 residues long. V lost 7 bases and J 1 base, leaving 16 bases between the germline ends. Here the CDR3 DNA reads TGTGCCAGCACCAGGTCTCCAAATGGGAACACCGGGGAGCTGTTTTTT. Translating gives CASTRSPNGNTGELFF.

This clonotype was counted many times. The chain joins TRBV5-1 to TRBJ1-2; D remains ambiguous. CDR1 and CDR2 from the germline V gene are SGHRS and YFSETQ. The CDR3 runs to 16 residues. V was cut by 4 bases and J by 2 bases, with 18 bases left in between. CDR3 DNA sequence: TGCGCCAGCAGCGTGGGGAGCCAAGGGAGGAACTATGGCTACACCTTC. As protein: CASSVGSQGRNYGYTF. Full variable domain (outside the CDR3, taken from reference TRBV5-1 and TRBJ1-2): KAGVTQTPRYLIKTRGQQVTLSCSPISGHRSVSWYQQTPGQGLQFLFEYFSETQRNKGNFPGRFSGRQFSNSRSEMNVSTLELGDSALYLCASSVGSQGRNYGYTFGSGTRLTVV.

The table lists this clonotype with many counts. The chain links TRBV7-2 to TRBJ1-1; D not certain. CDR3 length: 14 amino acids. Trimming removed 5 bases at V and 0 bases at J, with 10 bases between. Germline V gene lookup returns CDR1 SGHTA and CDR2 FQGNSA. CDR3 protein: CASSAQSLNTEAFF. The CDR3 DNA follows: TGTGCCAGCAGCGCCCAGAGTTTGAACACTGAAGCTTTCTTT.

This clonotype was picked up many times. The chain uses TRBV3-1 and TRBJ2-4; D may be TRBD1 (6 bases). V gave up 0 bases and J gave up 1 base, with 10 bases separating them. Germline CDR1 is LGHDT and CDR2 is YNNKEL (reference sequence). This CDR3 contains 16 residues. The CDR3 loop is CASSQEGGPAKNIQYF. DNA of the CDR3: TGTGCCAGCAGCCAAGAAGGGGGTCCGGCCAAAAACATTCAGTACTTC.